This entry concerns a single T cell receptor beta chain. The antigen remains undetermined. These data belong to a study of cytomegalovirus exposure and HLA in healthy donors. Whole-study results and caveats: The study carried out a later analysis of TCR beta sequences. It associated some 15,000 of them with specific HLA alleles at a false discovery rate of 0.05.

Use of 60 Vbeta and 13 Jbeta primers characterized the PCR. The repertoire was sequenced with immunoSEQ multiplex PCR; TCRdb's copy has only in-frame clones and lacks some. Of roughly 190,000 clones listed, 79% are singletons. The ends lost 0 bases at V and 7 bases at J; junction bases unmatched: 4. CDR1 SGHAT and CDR2 FQNNGV come from the germline V gene. The CDR3 has 16 residues. The sequenced sample consisted of PBMCs. The TCR originated in a girl between 5 and 17 years old in good health and CMV-seropositive. V gene TRBV11-2 combines with J gene TRBJ2-1, with 12 positions matching TRBD2. CDR3 bases: TGTGCCAGCAGCTTAGACCCTAGCGGGGGGGGGAATGAGCAGTTCTTC. Amino acids: CASSLDPSGGGNEQFF.